Shown below are 20 T cell receptor beta chains from a single sample sequenced in a study of cytomegalovirus exposure and HLA in healthy donors. Measured with immunoSEQ multiplex PCR; TCRdb has only the in-frame clones, and not every one. This sample has about 170,000 clones, with 85% to 90% found just once. What was sequenced was PBMCs. The source of these receptors is a man between 18 and 29 years old in good health and CMV-seropositive.

This chain joins TRBV10-3 and TRBJ2-1, with 13 positions matching TRBD2. V lost 2 bases, J lost 8 bases, and 3 bases stayed unmatched. Germline assignment: CDR1 ENHRY and CDR2 SYGVKD. The CDR3 has 15 amino acids. The CDR3 nucleotides are TGTGCCATCAGTGAGGGACTAGCGGGAGTTTATGAGCAGTTCTTC. Encoded protein: CAISEGLAGVYEQFF.

The chain is built from TRBV27 and TRBJ2-7, with TRBD2 identical over 16 bases. The ends lost 7 bases at V and 4 bases at J; junction bases unmatched: 7. Per germline, CDR1 MNHEY and CDR2 SMNVEV (reference sequence). CDR3 length: 16 amino acids. The CDR3 protein is CASKGGLAGGNYEQYF. Here the CDR3 DNA reads TGTGCCAGCAAGGGGGGACTAGCGGGAGGGAATTACGAGCAGTACTTC.

The chain links TRBV28 to TRBJ1-1; 8 bases map to TRBD1. Germline V lookup: CDR1 MDHEN, CDR2 SYDVKM. This CDR3 contains 13 residues. V lost 6 bases to trimming and J lost 1 base; unmatched junction nucleotides: 1. In nucleotides, the CDR3 is TGTGCCAGCAGGGGACAGGCGAACACTGAAGCTTTCTTT. This encodes CASRGQANTEAFF.

V and J are TRBV14 and TRBJ1-1; 7 bases match TRBD1. This CDR3 region has 16 residues. The V gene end was trimmed by 0 bases and the J gene end by 1 base; junction bases not matched to a gene: 5. Germline values: CDR1 SGHDN, CDR2 FVKESK. The CDR3 spells CASSQDRGQENTEAFF. In nucleotides, the CDR3 is TGTGCCAGCAGCCAAGATCGAGGACAGGAGAACACTGAAGCTTTCTTT.

The rearrangement links TRBV28 to TRBJ2-4, with TRBD1 identical over 8 bases. Germline CDR1 is MDHEN and CDR2 is SYDVKM. The CDR3 spans 13 residues. V shed 5 bases and J 6 bases; nucleotides not matched to a gene: 3. The CDR3 DNA sequence: TGTGCCAGCAGTCAGGGGGCGGCAAACATTCAGTACTTC. Translation: CASSQGAANIQYF.

CDR3 amino acids: CASSDRQGRGYGYTF. CDR3 in DNA: TGTGCCAGCAGTGACAGACAGGGTCGGGGCTATGGCTACACCTTC. This chain joins TRBV6-1 and TRBJ1-2, with TRBD1 matching over 7 bases. CDR3 length: 15 residues. With V trimmed by 3 bases and J by 4 bases, 8 bases remained unmatched. Germline CDR1 MNHNS, CDR2 SASEGT.

The V call is TRBV27, the J call TRBJ1-5; 7 bases line up with TRBD1. Germline CDR1 MNHEY, CDR2 SMNVEV (reference sequence). Trimming cost V 2 bases and J 4 bases; bases outside gene matches: 5. This CDR3 is 15 amino acids long. The CDR3 here is CASSLEGGLNQPQHF. The CDR3 DNA sequence: TGTGCCAGCAGTTTAGAAGGGGGCTTGAATCAGCCCCAGCATTTT.

The CDR3 protein is CATHRQGKGYEQYF. For the CDR3, the DNA is TGTGCCACCCACCGACAGGGGAAGGGGTACGAGCAGTACTTC. This chain connects TRBV5-4 to TRBJ2-7; 8 bases line up with TRBD1. The length of the CDR3 is 14 residues. Germline V gene sequence: CDR1 SGHNT, CDR2 YYREEE (reference sequence). V lost 9 bases and J lost 4; bases outside the gene matches: 12. The full variable domain, in which reference TRBV5-4 and TRBJ2-7 provide the parts outside the CDR3, is ETGVTQSPTHLIKTRGQQVTLRCSSQSGHNTVSWYQQALGQGPQFIFQYYREEENGRGNFPPRFSGLQFPNYSSELNVNALELDDSALYLCATHRQGKGYEQYFGPGTRLTVT.

This chain joins TRBV28 and TRBJ2-5; D possibly corresponds to TRBD1 (6 bases). CDR3 size: 17 residues. Germline V CDR1 and CDR2: MDHEN, SYDVKM. V was pared by 5 bases and J by 1 base, with 20 bases between. CDR3 nucleotide sequence: TGTGCCAGCAGTAAATTTCGAACAGGGAAAATCCAAGAGACCCAGTACTTC. Protein product: CASSKFRTGKIQETQYF.

The J gene is TRBJ2-3, the V gene TRBV7-9; TRBD2 matches 13 bases. Germline assignment: CDR1 SEHNR and CDR2 FQNEAQ (reference sequence). V lost 5 bases and J lost 5; bases outside the gene matches: 7. This CDR3 region has 16 residues. CDR3 nucleotide sequence: TGTGCCAGCAGCCCAGGGACTAGCGGGATTGTAGATACGCAGTATTTT. The encoded protein is CASSPGTSGIVDTQYF.

The chain carries TRBV19 and TRBJ2-3; tentatively, D is TRBD1 (5 bases). Trimming removed 6 bases from V and 5 bases from J, with 12 bases in between. CDR1 LNHDA and CDR2 SQIVND come from the germline V gene (reference sequence). The CDR3 is 13 residues long. CDR3 residues: CASSSGKGDTQYF. CDR3 nucleotide sequence: TGTGCCAGTAGCTCAGGGAAGGGAGATACGCAGTATTTT.

CDR3 sequence: CASSVGASYNEQFF. The CDR3 nucleotides read TGCGCCAGCAGTGTAGGGGCGAGTTACAATGAGCAGTTCTTC. The chain couples TRBV5-1 to TRBJ2-1, with D possibly being TRBD1 (5 bases). From germline, CDR1 is SGHRS and CDR2 YFSETQ. Deletions cut 5 bases from V and 4 bases from J, with 13 bases between. This CDR3 has 14 residues.

V gene TRBV28 combines with J gene TRBJ1-2, with D tentatively TRBD1 (5 bases). The CDR3 covers 12 residues. Germline V gene lookup returns CDR1 MDHEN and CDR2 SYDVKM. V was cut by 2 bases and J by 4 bases, with 5 bases left in between. CDR3 sequence: CASSLDSYGYTF. The CDR3, as DNA: TGTGCCAGCAGTTTAGACAGCTATGGCTACACCTTC.

The rearrangement joins TRBV7-9 to TRBJ2-7; TRBD1 agrees at 11 bases. This CDR3 is 15 amino acids long. The germline V gene encodes CDR1 SEHNR and CDR2 FQNEAQ (reference sequence). Germline trimming cut 1 base from V and 5 bases from J; bases unmatched to any gene: 4. The CDR3: CASSLGTGGENEQYF. The CDR3 coding sequence is TGTGCCAGCAGCTTAGGGACAGGGGGCGAGAACGAGCAGTACTTC.

The CDR3 loop is CASSLVLAGGDTTPYEQYF. Here the CDR3 DNA reads TGTGCCAGCAGCTTGGTCTTAGCGGGAGGAGACACTACTCCCTACGAGCAGTACTTC. The chain recombines TRBV5-4 with TRBJ2-7, with TRBD2 matching over 10 bases. This CDR3 contains 19 residues. The ends lost 0 bases at V and 2 bases at J; junction bases unmatched: 14. Germline V CDR1 and CDR2: SGHNT, YYREEE (reference sequence).

V usage is TRBV28 and J usage is TRBJ1-1; TRBD1 aligns across 7 bases. The ends lost 6 bases at V and 5 bases at J; junction bases unmatched: 12. Looked up from germline, CDR1 is MDHEN and CDR2 is SYDVKM. The length of the CDR3 is 15 residues. CDR3 in amino acids: CASSNLRGRGTEAFF. The CDR3 DNA reads TGTGCCAGCAGCAACCTCAGGGGGAGAGGGACTGAAGCTTTCTTT.

The rearrangement links TRBV19 to TRBJ2-2, with 9 bases aligning to TRBD1. Trimming at V came to 6 bases and at J to 4 bases, leaving 3 bases not matched to a gene. This CDR3 contains 14 residues. The germline CDR1 and CDR2 sequences are LNHDA and SQIVND (reference sequence). The CDR3 is CASRGQGGTGELFF. Here the CDR3 DNA reads TGTGCCAGTAGGGGACAGGGTGGCACCGGGGAGCTGTTTTTT.

The chain's CDR3 is CASNTGSNTGELFF. The CDR3 DNA reads TGCGCCAGCAACACAGGCTCGAACACCGGGGAGCTGTTTTTT. The chain has TRBV5-1 and TRBJ2-2, with a weak D call TRBD1 (5 bases). Trimming took 6 bases from V and 0 from J, leaving 9 bases between them. CDR3 size: 14 residues. Germline lookup yields CDR1 SGHRS and CDR2 YFSETQ.

The CDR3 is CASSSSLDYEQYF. In DNA form, the CDR3 reads TGTGCCAGCAGTTCCTCACTAGACTACGAGCAGTACTTC. The V and J genes are TRBV28 and TRBJ2-7; weak D call: TRBD2 (5 bases). Germline V lookup: CDR1 MDHEN, CDR2 SYDVKM. The CDR3 totals 13 residues. Trimming removed 4 bases at V and 3 bases at J, with 10 bases between.

J is TRBJ2-7 and V is TRBV7-9; D call uncertain. The ends were cut back, 5 bases at V and 0 bases at J, with 11 bases in the middle. This CDR3 region has 14 residues. Germline V CDR1 and CDR2: SEHNR, FQNEAQ (reference sequence). CDR3 sequence (DNA): TGTGCCAGCAGCCTAGGTCCTAGCTCCTACGAGCAGTACTTC. Translation gives CASSLGPSSYEQYF.